This T cell receptor (beta chain) originates from a study of blood T cell repertoires in COVID-19. Overall study context: Sites across the United States, Italy and Spain contributed samples from acute and convalescent COVID-19. In each case, the material was cDNA or gDNA derived from T cells, B-cell-depleted T cells, or PBMCs.

The germline V gene encodes CDR1 MNHNY and CDR2 SVGAGI (reference sequence). The CDR3 loop spans 12 amino acids. The V end was cut by 8 bases, the J end by 1 base, with 6 bases between. Produced via immunoSEQ multiplex PCR; TCRdb's table is partial and in-frame only. Of about 140,000 clones in the sample, more than 75% were seen once. Sequenced material: peripheral blood. The V and J genes are TRBV6-6 and TRBJ1-5; D not certain. This TCR was sampled from a man older than 75 with acute or convalescent COVID-19. CDR3 sequence: CASESSNQPQHF. The CDR3, as DNA: TGTGCCAGCGAAAGCAGCAATCAGCCCCAGCATTTT.